A selection of T cell receptor beta chains follows, all from one sample in a study of cytomegalovirus exposure and HLA in healthy donors. Generated by immunoSEQ multiplex PCR, the TCRdb table keeps only in-frame clones and is missing some. This table holds 80,000 to 90,000 clones, approximately 96% found once. Sequencing was carried out using PBMCs. The origin of the receptors is a man younger than 30 in good health and CMV-seronegative. Each CDR3 is given with its conserved first and last residue. A D gene is named only where the DNA matches it firmly. Clone size appears in some rows only: once, few, many, or a class for an expanded clone.

cdr3_aa cdr3_nt d_call j_call v_call clone_size cdr3_length
CASSQDRGTYGYTF TGCGCCAGCAGCCAGGACAGGGGCACCTATGGCTACACCTTC TRBD1 TRBJ1-2 TRBV5-1 few 14
CASSTKRTSGTYNEQFF TGTGCCAGCAGCACCAAAAGGACTAGCGGAACCTACAATGAGCAGTTCTTC TRBD2 TRBJ2-1 TRBV7-9 - 17
CASSEVASGRSDEQFF TGTGCCAGCAGTGAAGTGGCTAGCGGGAGATCCGATGAGCAGTTCTTC TRBD2 TRBJ2-1 TRBV6-1 - 16
CASSLVGQGSYEQYF TGCGCCAGCAGCCTGGTTGGACAGGGGTCCTACGAGCAGTACTTC TRBD1 TRBJ2-7 TRBV5-1 - 15
CASSLATGTNYGYTF TGTGCCAGCAGCTTAGCCACAGGGACCAATTATGGCTACACCTTC - TRBJ1-2 TRBV7-9 - 15
CASKADQPQHF TGCGCCAGCAAAGCGGACCAGCCCCAGCATTTT - TRBJ1-5 TRBV23-1 - 11
CASSLDGLAGASYNEQFF TGTGCCAGCAGCTTAGATGGTCTAGCGGGAGCATCCTACAATGAGCAGTTCTTC TRBD2 TRBJ2-1 TRBV11-3 - 18
CASGGQGASDTQYF TGTGCCAGCGGAGGACAGGGGGCTTCAGATACGCAGTATTTT TRBD1 TRBJ2-3 TRBV6-5 - 14
CASSLGSPGRSEAFF TGTGCCAGCAGTTTAGGCAGCCCAGGGCGGTCTGAAGCTTTCTTT - TRBJ1-1 TRBV27 - 15
CASSPQAVSTDTQYF TGTGCCAGCAGCCCACAGGCCGTCAGCACAGATACGCAGTATTTT - TRBJ2-3 TRBV9 - 15
CASSLGPGSNEQFF TGTGCCAGCAGTCTCGGCCCGGGGAGCAATGAGCAGTTCTTC - TRBJ2-1 TRBV27 - 14
CASSLSHRGNSPLHF TGCGCCAGCAGCTTGTCACACAGAGGGAATTCACCCCTCCACTTT - TRBJ1-6 TRBV5-1 - 15
CASIGTLGATGGYTF TGTGCCAGCATCGGGACTCTTGGCGCAACTGGGGGCTACACCTTC - TRBJ1-2 TRBV6-5 once 15
CASSLGTFRYTF TGTGCCAGCAGCTTGGGGACATTCCGCTACACCTTC - TRBJ1-2 TRBV5-5 - 12
CASNEYEKLFF TGTGCCAGCAACGAGTATGAAAAACTGTTTTTT - TRBJ1-4 TRBV2 - 11
CASSQDRRSNEKLFF TGCGCCAGCAGCCAAGATCGACGGAGTAATGAAAAACTGTTTTTT - TRBJ1-4 TRBV4-3 - 15
CASSLPRVHGAGANEKLFF TGTGCCAGCAGCTTACCTCGAGTCCATGGCGCAGGGGCTAATGAAAAACTGTTTTTT - TRBJ1-4 TRBV13 - 19
CASSPGTGDNQPQHF TGTGCCAGCAGCCCAGGGACAGGGGACAATCAGCCCCAGCATTTT TRBD1 TRBJ1-5 TRBV5-4 - 15
CASSWGTGATGELFF TGTGCCAGCAGCTGGGGAACTGGGGCAACCGGGGAGCTGTTTTTT - TRBJ2-2 TRBV7-2 - 15
CASSQDLGQGNSIYF TGCGCCAGCAGCCAAGATCTCGGACAGGGCAACTCCATATATTTT TRBD1 TRBJ1-3 TRBV4-3 - 15
CASSSDSGTEAFF TGTGCCAGCAGCTCGGATTCGGGGACTGAAGCTTTCTTT - TRBJ1-1 TRBV5-4 - 13
CASISTRPQANYGYTF TGTGCCAGCATCTCTACGCGGCCCCAAGCTAACTATGGCTACACCTTC - TRBJ1-2 TRBV28 - 16
CASSLPRQSAGYEQYF TGTGCCAGCAGCCTCCCACGACAGAGCGCCGGCTACGAGCAGTACTTC - TRBJ2-7 TRBV6-6 - 16
CASSYGQGGGYTF TGTGCCAGCAGTTACGGACAGGGCGGTGGCTACACCTTC TRBD1 TRBJ1-2 TRBV2 - 13
CASSLVGTGVSYEQYF TGTGCCAGCAGCTTAGTGGGGACAGGGGTTTCCTACGAGCAGTACTTC TRBD1 TRBJ2-7 TRBV7-2 - 16
CASSLGGSQETQYF TGCGCCAGCAGCTTGGGTGGGAGTCAAGAGACCCAGTACTTC - TRBJ2-5 TRBV5-1 - 14
CASSRGQGGNQPQHF TGTGCCAGCAGCCGCGGACAGGGTGGTAATCAGCCCCAGCATTTT TRBD1 TRBJ1-5 TRBV6-5 - 15
CASSSGTSGSYEQYF TGTGCCAGCAGCTCCGGGACTAGCGGGAGCTACGAGCAGTACTTC TRBD2 TRBJ2-7 TRBV11-1 - 15
CASIAGTGTGYTF TGTGCCAGCATAGCCGGGACAGGGACTGGCTACACCTTC TRBD1 TRBJ1-2 TRBV6-1 once 13
CASSPPGVRGNEKLFF TGTGCCAGCTCACCTCCAGGGGTACGGGGTAATGAAAAACTGTTTTTT - TRBJ1-4 TRBV18 - 16
CASLGPGQGSYGYTF TGTGCCAGCTTGGGCCCGGGACAGGGGTCCTATGGCTACACCTTC TRBD1 TRBJ1-2 TRBV6-6 - 15
CASSRIRGGRWDTQYF TGTGCCAGCAGCCGAATTCGTGGGGGGAGGTGGGATACGCAGTATTTT - TRBJ2-3 TRBV11-2 once 16
CASSLGAGTGLSEQFF TGTGCCAGCAGCTTAGGGGCCGGGACAGGGCTTTCTGAGCAGTTCTTC TRBD1 TRBJ2-1 TRBV7-2 - 16
CASSWTGRDTEAFF TGTGCCAGCAGCTGGACAGGGAGAGACACTGAAGCTTTCTTT TRBD1 TRBJ1-1 TRBV7-3 - 14
CASSVGTNQPQHF TGTGCCAGTAGTGTGGGGACAAATCAGCCCCAGCATTTT - TRBJ1-5 TRBV19 - 13
CAWTTGKVSGNTEAFF TGTGCCTGGACGACAGGCAAGGTATCAGGGAACACTGAAGCTTTCTTT - TRBJ1-1 TRBV30 - 16
CASSYRGLDNEQFF TGTGCCAGCAGTTACAGGGGTCTCGACAATGAGCAGTTCTTC TRBD1 TRBJ2-1 TRBV27 - 14
CASSQDRVEGYTF TGTGCCAGCAGCCAAGACAGGGTTGAGGGCTACACCTTC TRBD1 TRBJ1-2 TRBV28 - 13
CASSLGLEREGTDTQYF TGTGCCAGCAGCTTGGGTCTTGAGCGGGAGGGCACAGATACGCAGTATTTT TRBD2 TRBJ2-3 TRBV5-6 - 17
CASSTPGSEQYF TGTGCCAGCAGCACGCCGGGGTCCGAGCAGTACTTC - TRBJ2-7 TRBV27 - 12
CASRELQGAHYGYTF TGTGCCAGCAGAGAACTCCAGGGGGCCCACTATGGCTACACCTTC TRBD1 TRBJ1-2 TRBV19 - 15
CASSPGQGLAEAFF TGCGCCAGCAGCCCGGGACAGGGGTTGGCTGAAGCTTTCTTT TRBD1 TRBJ1-1 TRBV4-1 - 14
CASSFGQSYEQYF TGTGCCAGCAGTTTCGGACAATCCTACGAGCAGTACTTC - TRBJ2-7 TRBV6-5 once 13
CATGLRGNNEQFF TGTGCCACCGGTCTACGCGGGAACAATGAGCAGTTCTTC - TRBJ2-1 TRBV15 - 13
CASSYSLSGNTIYF TGTGCCAGCAGTTACTCCCTCTCTGGAAACACCATATATTTT - TRBJ1-3 TRBV6-5 - 14
CASSLRSGSNTGELFF TGTGCCAGCAGCTTAAGGAGCGGGAGCAACACCGGGGAGCTGTTTTTT TRBD2 TRBJ2-2 TRBV11-2 - 16
CASSLSRTGAVYEQYF TGTGCCAGCAGTTTATCGCGGACAGGGGCTGTCTACGAGCAGTACTTC TRBD1 TRBJ2-7 TRBV27 - 16
CASSKGDEQGSNQPQHF TGTGCCAGCAGCAAAGGGGATGAGCAGGGCAGCAATCAGCCCCAGCATTTT - TRBJ1-5 TRBV21-1 once 17
CASSERTGPEAFF TGTGCCAGCAGTGAAAGGACAGGGCCTGAAGCTTTCTTT TRBD1 TRBJ1-1 TRBV6-1 - 13